This is a list of T cell receptor beta chains from one sample in a study of T cell changes during pregnancy in multiple sclerosis. Libraries were prepared by immunoSEQ multiplex PCR; TCRdb keeps only in-frame clonotypes and omits some of them. The table includes some 60,000 clones, about nine tenths detected once. The input for sequencing was peripheral blood, taken after pregnancy. Receptor source: a female donor with multiple sclerosis, enrolled in a pregnancy study. Both conserved end residues are part of each CDR3. A D gene is named only where the DNA matches it firmly. Expanded clones are given a class, and other clones once, few, many or no size at all.

abundance	d_gene	v_gene	j_gene	CDR3aa	CDR3nt
.	.	TRBV29-1	TRBJ2-1	CSVEDLPSASSYNEQFF	TGCAGCGTTGAAGATCTTCCGAGTGCGAGCTCCTACAATGAGCAGTTCTTC
.	TRBD2	TRBV7-9	TRBJ2-5	CASSPRAVGGQETQYF	TGTGCCAGCAGCCCAAGAGCGGTGGGGGGGCAAGAGACCCAGTACTTC
.	.	TRBV6-5	TRBJ2-4	CASSYRGNIQYF	TGTGCCAGCAGTTACCGGGGAAACATTCAGTACTTC
.	TRBD2	TRBV10-3	TRBJ2-1	CAISVGSGGAGEQFF	TGTGCCATCAGTGTAGGGAGCGGGGGGGCCGGCGAGCAGTTCTTC
.	TRBD1	TRBV7-2	TRBJ1-6	CASSPQQGRRSPLHF	TGTGCCAGCAGCCCCCAACAGGGGAGGCGTTCACCCCTCCACTTT
.	.	TRBV4-3	TRBJ1-1	CASSQEQSQGEAFF	TGCGCCAGCAGCCAAGAACAGTCACAGGGTGAAGCTTTCTTT
.	.	TRBV7-9	TRBJ2-6	CASSFGESGANVLTF	TGTGCCAGCAGCTTTGGGGAGTCCGGGGCCAACGTCCTGACTTTC
.	TRBD1	TRBV7-9	TRBJ2-2	CASSLGRDRAPGELFF	TGTGCCAGCAGCTTAGGACGGGACAGGGCTCCCGGGGAGCTGTTTTTT
.	.	TRBV6-5	TRBJ1-1	CASSPTPLDTEAFF	TGTGCCAGCAGTCCCACACCTTTGGACACTGAAGCTTTCTTT
.	.	TRBV2	TRBJ1-3	CASRRSSGNTIYF	TGTGCCAGCAGGCGGAGCTCTGGAAACACCATATATTTT
.	.	TRBV28	TRBJ1-3	CASSFGFRGPLSGNTIYF	TGTGCCAGCAGTTTTGGATTCAGGGGACCCCTCTCTGGAAACACCATATATTTT
.	.	TRBV28	TRBJ1-1	CASRGPNTEAFF	TGTGCCAGCAGGGGCCCGAACACTGAAGCTTTCTTT
.	TRBD2	TRBV5-1	TRBJ2-1	CASSWNPGLALRGEQFF	TGCGCCAGCAGCTGGAACCCAGGACTAGCCCTAAGGGGAGAGCAGTTCTTC
.	TRBD2	TRBV4-1	TRBJ2-5	CASSQVSIRSGGLKETQYF	TGCGCCAGCAGCCAAGTCTCGATCAGGAGCGGGGGGTTAAAAGAGACCCAGTACTTC
.	.	TRBV5-1	TRBJ2-7	CASSDRELTYEQYF	TGCGCCAGCAGCGACCGGGAATTGACCTACGAGCAGTACTTC
.	TRBD2	TRBV30	TRBJ2-2	CAWSVSLGGGTGELFF	TGTGCCTGGAGTGTGAGCTTGGGCGGGGGCACCGGGGAGCTGTTTTTT
.	.	TRBV5-8	TRBJ1-2	CASSWETGYSRYGYTF	TGTGCCAGCAGCTGGGAAACAGGGTATAGCAGATATGGCTACACCTTC
.	TRBD2	TRBV2	TRBJ2-5	CASNAGVQETQYF	TGTGCCAGCAACGCGGGGGTCCAAGAGACCCAGTACTTC
.	.	TRBV6-1	TRBJ2-1	CASMSGVDNEQFF	TGTGCCAGCATGAGCGGAGTAGATAATGAGCAGTTCTTC
.	.	TRBV7-5	TRBJ2-5	CARSLVRSGKQETQYF	TGTGCCAGAAGCTTAGTTAGGTCAGGGAAGCAAGAGACCCAGTACTTC
.	.	TRBV30	TRBJ1-2	CAWSDNVGGYTF	TGTGCCTGGAGTGACAATGTGGGCGGCTACACCTTC
.	TRBD1	TRBV18	TRBJ2-2	CASSPRTGDTGELFF	TGTGCCAGCTCACCAAGGACAGGGGACACCGGGGAGCTGTTTTTT
.	TRBD1	TRBV15	TRBJ1-1	CATSLTGTEAFF	TGTGCCACCAGCCTGACAGGGACTGAAGCTTTCTTT
.	.	TRBV2	TRBJ1-2	CASSEVGVGGYTF	TGTGCCAGCAGTGAAGTAGGGGTAGGCGGCTACACCTTC
.	.	TRBV27	TRBJ1-4	CASSTGQINEKLFF	TGTGCCAGCAGTACTGGACAGATTAATGAAAAACTGTTTTTT
.	.	TRBV5-5	TRBJ2-3	CASSLMGGLLGTDTQYF	TGTGCCAGCAGCTTAATGGGCGGACTCCTCGGCACAGATACGCAGTATTTT
few	.	TRBV12-5	TRBJ1-3	CASGSTNGNTIYF	TGTGCTAGTGGTTCGACAAATGGAAACACCATATATTTT
.	.	TRBV2	TRBJ1-5	CASSSAVGGQPQHF	TGTGCCAGCAGTTCGGCGGTCGGGGGGCAGCCCCAGCATTTT
.	TRBD1	TRBV9	TRBJ1-6	CASSVGSGTVNSPLHF	TGTGCCAGCAGCGTAGGGTCGGGGACAGTCAATTCACCCCTCCACTTT
.	.	TRBV4-3	TRBJ2-5	CASSQILDGGQETQYF	TGCGCCAGCAGCCAGATTCTCGATGGGGGGCAAGAGACCCAGTACTTC
.	.	TRBV7-9	TRBJ1-1	CASSWGLNTEAFF	TGTGCCAGCAGCTGGGGCTTGAACACTGAAGCTTTCTTT